This T cell receptor beta chain was obtained from a study of CD8 T cells in ankylosing spondylitis. Study-level results: Past studies reported some motif variants in reactive arthritis synovial fluid and blood. Ankylosing spondylitis blood appeared to be characterized by a TCR beta motif of eight highly homologous variants. Those disease-linked clones were CD8+; they were also relatively rare in peripheral blood. Disease-linked clones were reportedly significantly enriched in matched ankylosing spondylitis synovial fluid.

Quantitative 5'-RACE with molecular barcodes produced the TCR beta libraries. MiXCR, run by TCRdb on the 5' RACE reads, gives a single entry per CDR3 protein. Among fewer than 750,000 distinct CDR3 sequences listed, under 20% were seen once. Germline V lookup: CDR1 SNHLY, CDR2 FYNNEI. The CDR3 is 16 amino acids. Trimming at V came to 6 bases and at J to 0 bases, leaving 8 bases not matched to a gene. This clonotype has just a few counts. Its antigen is still unknown. This sequence joins TRBV2 and TRBJ2-4, with TRBD1 identical over 7 bases. The sample consisted of blood, either unsorted or a sorted T cell fraction (not recorded which). This receptor was identified in a male donor with ankylosing spondylitis. CDR3 DNA: TGTGCCAGCAGCCTTCAGGGGGTAGGAGCCAAAAACATTCAGTACTTC. This gives the protein CASSLQGVGAKNIQYF.